The clone carrying this T cell receptor (beta chain) was seen a few times. Its antigen is still unknown. Reverse transcribed after extraction, RNA yielded cDNA as the sequencing template. The assay was immunoSEQ multiplex PCR, and TCRdb's table has in-frame clones only and misses some. The table includes about 270,000 clones, roughly 63% detected once. This entry belongs to a study of CD8+ T cells in alopecia areata. Specified treatment: oral pan-JAK inhibitor, 5-10 mg twice daily. Researchers gathered lesional scalp punch biopsies and peripheral blood from patients with alopecia areata. Study-level results: Resident alphabeta T-cell populations of normal skin are likewise subject to sequencing in scalp samples.

In germline, CDR1 is MGHDK, CDR2 SYGVNS. CDR3 size: 17 residues. Unmatched junction bases numbered 6, after V lost 1 base and J lost 6 bases. This TCR was sampled from a human donor with alopecia areata. The sequenced sample was CD4+ T cells sorted from blood, obtained between weeks 51 and 54, from a patient treated with tofacitinib. The genes are TRBV25-1 and TRBJ2-1; 13 positions agree with TRBD2. CDR3 region: CASSESPLAGGRNEQFF. CDR3 bases: TGTGCCAGCAGTGAATCCCCACTAGCGGGGGGGCGCAATGAGCAGTTCTTC.